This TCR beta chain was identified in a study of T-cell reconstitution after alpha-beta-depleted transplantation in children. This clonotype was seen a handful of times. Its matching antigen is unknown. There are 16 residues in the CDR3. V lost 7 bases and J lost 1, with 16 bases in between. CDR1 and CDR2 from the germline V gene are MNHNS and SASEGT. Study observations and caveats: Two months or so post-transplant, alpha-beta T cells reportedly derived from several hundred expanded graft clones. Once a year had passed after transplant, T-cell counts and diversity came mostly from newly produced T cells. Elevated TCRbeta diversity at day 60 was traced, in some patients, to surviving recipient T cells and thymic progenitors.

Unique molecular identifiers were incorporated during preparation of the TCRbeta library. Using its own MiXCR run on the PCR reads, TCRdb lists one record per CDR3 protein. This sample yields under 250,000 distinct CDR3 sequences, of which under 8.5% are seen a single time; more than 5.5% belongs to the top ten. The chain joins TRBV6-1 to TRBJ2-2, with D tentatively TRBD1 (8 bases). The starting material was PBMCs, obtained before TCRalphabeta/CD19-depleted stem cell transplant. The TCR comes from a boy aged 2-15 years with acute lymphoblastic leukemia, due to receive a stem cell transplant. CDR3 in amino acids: CASNLQGGRNTGELFF. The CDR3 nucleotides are TGTGCCAGCAATCTACAGGGGGGGCGGAACACCGGGGAGCTGTTTTTT.